Listed below are T cell receptor beta chains from one sample, sequenced in a study of T cells in tumors after PD-1 blockade. Sequencing used immunoSEQ multiplex PCR; TCRdb keeps in-frame clones, though not all of them. Of some 60,000 clones listed, roughly 75% are singletons. The source was PBMCs, collected before anti-PD-1 treatment. The receptors derive from a human donor with basal cell carcinoma. CDR3s leave out the opening cysteine and the closing phenylalanine or tryptophan.

V	J	CDR3
TRBV7-9	TRBJ1-1	ASSLAAGRGLTEAF
TRBV24-1	TRBJ1-2	ATSDPAVSTNYGYT
TRBV6-1	TRBJ2-7	ASSEARTGYSYEQY
TRBV9	TRBJ2-1	ASTTITGQGVNEQF
TRBV30	TRBJ2-7	AWSARGQGSYEQY
TRBV7-3	TRBJ2-3	ASSQQFSPTDTQY
TRBV7-9	TRBJ2-1	ASSLGASAAPV
TRBV3-1/TRBV3-2	TRBJ2-2	ASSQAGSPNTGELF
TRBV6-5	TRBJ1-4	ASKEGGEKLF
TRBV6-6	TRBJ2-5	ASSDAEQETQY
TRBV19	TRBJ1-5	ASSIVADQPQH
TRBV5-1	TRBJ1-1	ASSLVGGVSGTEAF
TRBV7-9	TRBJ2-7	ASSLAGRSYEQY
TRBV6-5	TRBJ1-5	ASSYFGGDQPQH
TRBV5-1	TRBJ2-7	ASSLVGGSYEQY
TRBV6-5	TRBJ1-2	ASTGALANYGYT
TRBV10-2	TRBJ1-1	ASSESYRGIRNTEAF
TRBV2	TRBJ2-7	ASMLGGQGFNEQY
TRBV2	TRBJ2-7	ASSPTGPKQY
TRBV6-5	TRBJ1-2	ASSPTGTIYGYT
TRBV9	TRBJ2-3	ASSAGQINTDTQY
TRBV30	TRBJ1-2	AWNPPRLNYGYT
TRBV28	TRBJ1-6	ASTQRWTGRGYSPLH
TRBV7-9	TRBJ2-2	ASSLKTGEPNTGELF
TRBV4-1	TRBJ2-7	ASSLGTASDEQY
TRBV7-8	TRBJ2-1	ASRGSYNEQF
TRBV13	TRBJ2-5	ASSDGDSGAGKRETQY
TRBV6-5	TRBJ2-2	ASQETGLGNGELF
TRBV7-9	TRBJ2-1	ASSLGLNNEQF
TRBV3-1/TRBV3-2	TRBJ1-4	ASSPRRGQTNEKLF
TRBV5-1	TRBJ2-3	ASSPGDTDTQY
TRBV6-5	TRBJ2-3	ASSKRTDTQY
TRBV5-4	TRBJ2-1	ASTKPSGGLYNEQF
TRBV9	TRBJ2-1	ASSAGTGGYNEQF
TRBV5-5	TRBJ1-5	ASSLVFRDRVSNQPQH
TRBV9	TRBJ2-5	ASSRDVETQY
TRBV7-9	TRBJ1-6	ASTPTALYNSPLH
TRBV4-1	TRBJ2-7	ASSQDRDTFGRQY
TRBV5-1	TRBJ2-2	ASSLLASPGLAGGNTGELF
TRBV5-3	TRBJ2-7	ARSQLRTGGDEQY
TRBV30	TRBJ1-6	AWSVPDREYSPLH
TRBV28	TRBJ1-5	ASRDSNQPQH
TRBV7-8	TRBJ1-6	ASSRVQGNSPLH
TRBV4-2	TRBJ2-1	ASSQEGGGYSYNEQF
TRBV5-8	TRBJ2-7	ASSLRTGSYEQY
TRBV5-1	TRBJ2-3	ASRRRDSIDTQY
TRBV4-1	TRBJ2-1	ASSQIGLAGGPGRRDEQF
TRBV14	TRBJ1-1	ASSLRTGGGTEAF
TRBV5-6	TRBJ2-5	ASSPGTERGAQY
TRBV6-5	TRBJ1-1	ASSTEISSGF
TRBV7-8	TRBJ2-2	ASSLGSLTYTGELF
TRBV29-1	TRBJ1-4	SVEDLGRRLF
TRBV7-9	TRBJ2-5	ASSLTRETQY
TRBV12-3/TRBV12-4	TRBJ2-7	ASSSSGFEQY